One sample yielded the 13 T cell receptor beta chains listed below, sequenced in a study of blood T cell repertoires in COVID-19. Some clones are missing from TCRdb's copy, which holds only in-frame ones; the method was immunoSEQ multiplex PCR. This sample has approximately 220,000 clones; approximately 87% occur once, and the top ten carry about 6%. The sample consisted of peripheral blood. These receptors originate from a man aged 55-75 years who had recovered from COVID-19.

V usage is TRBV7-8 and J usage is TRBJ1-2; 8 nucleotides agree with TRBD1. CDR1 and CDR2 from the germline V gene are SGHVS and FQNEAQ. The length of the CDR3 is 15 residues. V lost 2 bases and J lost 4; bases outside the gene matches: 6. Here the CDR3 reads CASSLTQDRAYGYTF. The DNA of the CDR3 is TGTGCCAGCAGCTTAACCCAGGACAGGGCCTATGGCTACACCTTC.

The chain's CDR3 is CASSSDRVSELGQAFF. The CDR3 DNA follows: TGCGCCAGCAGCTCCGACAGGGTATCAGAACTTGGGCAGGCTTTCTTT. V and J are TRBV5-1 and TRBJ1-1, with 7 bases identical to TRBD1. The V gene end was trimmed by 3 bases and the J gene end by 11 bases; junction bases not matched to a gene: 19. Germline loops: CDR1 SGHRS, CDR2 YFSETQ. The CDR3 has 16 residues.

Comment on this clone: Other DNA sequences in the sample encode the same CDR3. The chain couples TRBV18 to TRBJ1-4, with D unclear. This CDR3 region has 13 residues. The V and J ends lost 3 bases and 6 bases respectively, with 8 bases between them. Per germline, CDR1 KGHSH and CDR2 LQKENI. CDR3 DNA sequence: TGTGCCAGCTCACCGGGCCTCGATGAAAAACTGTTTTTT. It is translated as CASSPGLDEKLFF.

V gene TRBV6-5 combines with J gene TRBJ1-5; the D gene is possibly TRBD1 (6 bases). The CDR3 is 14 amino acids. Germline V CDR1 and CDR2: MNHEY, SVGAGI. The V end was cut by 4 bases, the J end by 7 bases, with 14 bases between. As DNA, the CDR3 is TGTGCCAGCAGTTCCTCAGGGGTTCAACAGCCCCAGCATTTT. It specifies CASSSSGVQQPQHF.

CDR3 DNA sequence: TGTGCCTACCAGAAGGGGGTACTCACCGGGGAGCTGTTTTTT. Residues: CAYQKGVLTGELFF. The rearrangement joins TRBV30 to TRBJ2-2, with D maybe TRBD1 (6 bases). The germline V gene encodes CDR1 GTSNPN and CDR2 SVGIG (reference sequence). The CDR3 has 14 residues. V lost 7 bases and J 4 bases, leaving 16 bases between the germline ends.

The chain uses TRBV6-2 or TRBV6-3 and TRBJ2-7; 16 positions match TRBD2. CDR3 length: 17 amino acids. The V and J ends lost 6 bases and 5 bases, in that order; junction bases with no gene match: 10. The germline gives CDR1 MNHEY, CDR2 SVGEGT. The CDR3 nucleotides are TGTGCCAGCAGATACCCGGGACTAGCGGGGGGGCGCCACGAGCAGTACTTC. It encodes CASRYPGLAGGRHEQYF.

The V and J genes are TRBV7-9 and TRBJ2-7; 7 nucleotides match TRBD1. Germline lookup yields CDR1 SEHNR and CDR2 FQNEAQ (reference sequence). The CDR3 has 16 amino acids. J gave up 2 bases and V 4 bases, and 11 bases lay outside the gene matches. The CDR3, as DNA: TGTGCCAGCAGCTACCAAGGAGACAGGGTAACCTACGAGCAGTACTTC. Its protein is CASSYQGDRVTYEQYF.

This clone was picked up one time. The V gene is TRBV24-1, the J gene TRBJ2-2; 7 nucleotides match TRBD2. The CDR3 extends over 14 amino acids. From germline, CDR1 is KGHDR and CDR2 SFDVKD. V dropped 7 bases and J dropped 1; count of bases not matched to a gene: 2. The CDR3 protein is CATRTSQNTGELFF. As DNA, the CDR3 is TGTGCCACCAGGACTAGCCAGAACACCGGGGAGCTGTTTTTT.

The rearrangement links TRBV14 to TRBJ2-7; D is possibly TRBD2 (5 bases). The CDR3 consists of 15 residues. Trimming stripped 0 bases from V and 4 bases from J, with 13 bases between. CDR1 and CDR2 from the germline V gene are SGHDN and FVKESK. The CDR3 nucleotides are TGTGCCAGCAGCCAAGATCCCGGGGTGGCTTACGAGCAGTACTTC. Translating gives CASSQDPGVAYEQYF. Supplemented by reference TRBV14 and TRBJ2-7, the full variable domain reads EAGVTQFPSHSVIEKGQTVTLRCDPISGHDNLYWYRRVMGKEIKFLLHFVKESKQDESGMPNNRFLAERTGGTYSTLKVQPAELEDSGVYFCASSQDPGVAYEQYFGPGTRLTVT.

The chain recombines TRBV5-1 with TRBJ2-7; 9 nucleotides match TRBD1. There are 15 residues in the CDR3. The V segment lost 5 bases and the J segment 3 bases; nucleotides outside the gene matches: 9. Germline V gene data show CDR1 as SGHRS and CDR2 as YFSETQ. The CDR3 sequence: CASSRDGTGSYEQYF. As DNA, the CDR3 is TGCGCCAGCAGTCGTGACGGGACAGGGAGCTACGAGCAGTACTTC.

The V gene is TRBV25-1, the J gene TRBJ2-1; maybe TRBD2 (5 bases). Germline CDR1 and CDR2: MGHDK and SYGVNS. The CDR3 totals 13 residues. V lost 3 bases and J 15 bases, leaving 18 bases between the germline ends. CDR3 region: CASSEGALTNRFF. The CDR3 DNA is TGTGCCAGCAGTGAGGGAGCCCTGACCAATCGGTTCTTC.

V gene TRBV19 combines with J gene TRBJ2-1; 10 nucleotides align to TRBD2. V lost 9 bases and J lost 10; bases outside the gene matches: 12. This CDR3 contains 14 residues. CDR1 is LNHDA, CDR2 SQIVND, per germline (reference sequence). The DNA of the CDR3 is TGTGCCAGCAAGCTAGCGGGGGAGGGAGGGGAGCAGTTCTTC. Encoded protein: CASKLAGEGGEQFF.

The chain links TRBV5-4 to TRBJ2-7; D perhaps matches TRBD2 (6 bases). Trimming removed 5 bases from V and 1 base from J, with 13 bases in between. The CDR3 is made up of 14 amino acids. Per germline, CDR1 SGHNT and CDR2 YYREEE (reference sequence). The CDR3 region is CASSEGLSSYEQYF. CDR3 nucleotides: TGTGCCAGCAGTGAGGGACTCTCTTCCTACGAGCAGTACTTC.